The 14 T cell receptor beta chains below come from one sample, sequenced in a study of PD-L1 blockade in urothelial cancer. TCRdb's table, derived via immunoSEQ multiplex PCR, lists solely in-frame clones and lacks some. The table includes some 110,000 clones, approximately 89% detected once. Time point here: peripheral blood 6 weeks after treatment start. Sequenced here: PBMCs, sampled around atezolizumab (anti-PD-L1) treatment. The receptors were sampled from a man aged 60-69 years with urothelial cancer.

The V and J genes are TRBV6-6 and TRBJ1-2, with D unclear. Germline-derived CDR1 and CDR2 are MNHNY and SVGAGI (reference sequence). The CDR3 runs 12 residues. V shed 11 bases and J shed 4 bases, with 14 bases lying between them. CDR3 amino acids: CAYQEGGYGYTF. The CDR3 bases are TGTGCCTATCAGGAGGGAGGCTATGGCTACACCTTC.

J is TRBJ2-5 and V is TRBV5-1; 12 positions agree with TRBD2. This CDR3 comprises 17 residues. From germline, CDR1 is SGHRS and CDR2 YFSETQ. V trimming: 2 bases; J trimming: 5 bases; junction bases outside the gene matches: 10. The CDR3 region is CASSFQGKLAGGETQYF. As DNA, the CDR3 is TGCGCCAGCAGCTTTCAGGGCAAACTAGCGGGGGGTGAGACCCAGTACTTC.

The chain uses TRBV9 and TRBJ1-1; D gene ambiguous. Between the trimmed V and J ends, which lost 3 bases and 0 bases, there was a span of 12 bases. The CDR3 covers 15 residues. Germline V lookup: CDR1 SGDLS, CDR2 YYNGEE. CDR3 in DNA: TGTGCCAGCAGCGGGAGGGCGGGGATGAACACTGAAGCTTTCTTT. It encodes CASSGRAGMNTEAFF. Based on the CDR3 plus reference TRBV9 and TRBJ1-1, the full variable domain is DSGVTQTPKHLITATGQRVTLRCSPRSGDLSVYWYQQSLDQGLQFLIQYYNGEERAKGNILERFSAQQFPDLHSELNLSSLELGDSALYFCASSGRAGMNTEAFFGQGTRLTVV.

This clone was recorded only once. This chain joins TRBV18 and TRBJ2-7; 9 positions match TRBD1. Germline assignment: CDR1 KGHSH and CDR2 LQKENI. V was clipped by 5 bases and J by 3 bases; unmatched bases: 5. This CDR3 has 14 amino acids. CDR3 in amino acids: CASSKQGADYEQYF. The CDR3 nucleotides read TGTGCCAGCTCAAAACAGGGGGCAGACTACGAGCAGTACTTC.

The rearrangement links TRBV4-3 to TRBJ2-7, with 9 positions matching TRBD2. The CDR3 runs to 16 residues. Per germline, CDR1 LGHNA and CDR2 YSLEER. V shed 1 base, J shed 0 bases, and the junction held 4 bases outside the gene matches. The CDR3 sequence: CASSQVASGTSYEQYF. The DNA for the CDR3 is TGCGCCAGCAGCCAAGTTGCTAGCGGGACCTCCTACGAGCAGTACTTC.

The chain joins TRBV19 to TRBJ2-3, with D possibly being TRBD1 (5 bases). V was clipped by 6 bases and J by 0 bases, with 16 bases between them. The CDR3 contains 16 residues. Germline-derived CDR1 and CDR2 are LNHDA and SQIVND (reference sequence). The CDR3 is CASRSVGAGSTDTQYF. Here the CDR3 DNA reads TGTGCCAGTAGGTCAGTAGGGGCAGGGAGCACAGATACGCAGTATTTT.

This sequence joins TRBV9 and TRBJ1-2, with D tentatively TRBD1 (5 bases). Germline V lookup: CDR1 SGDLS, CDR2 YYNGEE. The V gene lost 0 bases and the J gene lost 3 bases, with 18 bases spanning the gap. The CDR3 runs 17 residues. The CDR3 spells CASSVATAYGADYGYTF. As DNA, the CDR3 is TGTGCCAGCAGCGTAGCTACGGCGTATGGGGCTGACTATGGCTACACCTTC.

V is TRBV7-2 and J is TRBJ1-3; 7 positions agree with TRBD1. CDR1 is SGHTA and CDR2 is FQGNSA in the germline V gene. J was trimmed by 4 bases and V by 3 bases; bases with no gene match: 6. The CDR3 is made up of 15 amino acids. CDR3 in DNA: TGTGCCAGCAGCTTTCCAGGGGGTACAGGAAACACCATATATTTT. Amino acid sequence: CASSFPGGTGNTIYF. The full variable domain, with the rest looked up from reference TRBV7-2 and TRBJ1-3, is GAGVSQSPSNKVTEKGKDVELRCDPISGHTALYWYRQSLGQGLEFLIYFQGNSAPDKSGLPSDRFSAERTGGSVSTLTIQRTQQEDSAVYLCASSFPGGTGNTIYFGEGSWLTVV.

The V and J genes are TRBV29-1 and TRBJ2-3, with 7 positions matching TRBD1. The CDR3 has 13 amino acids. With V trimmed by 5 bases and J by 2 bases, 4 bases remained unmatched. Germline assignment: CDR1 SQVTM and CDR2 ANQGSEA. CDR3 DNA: TGCAGCGTTCTGGACAGGTTCACAGATACGCAGTATTTT. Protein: CSVLDRFTDTQYF.

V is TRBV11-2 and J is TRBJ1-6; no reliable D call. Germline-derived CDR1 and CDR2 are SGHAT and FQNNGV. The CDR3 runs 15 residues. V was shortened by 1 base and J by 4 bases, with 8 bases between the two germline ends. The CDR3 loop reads CASSLVGGYNSPLHF. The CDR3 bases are TGTGCCAGCAGCTTAGTAGGAGGGTATAATTCACCCCTCCACTTT.

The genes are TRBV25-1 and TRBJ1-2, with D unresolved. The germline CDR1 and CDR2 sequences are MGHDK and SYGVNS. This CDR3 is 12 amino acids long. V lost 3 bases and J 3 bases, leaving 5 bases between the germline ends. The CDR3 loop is CASSDYYYGYTF. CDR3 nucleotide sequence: TGTGCCAGCAGTGACTACTACTATGGCTACACCTTC.

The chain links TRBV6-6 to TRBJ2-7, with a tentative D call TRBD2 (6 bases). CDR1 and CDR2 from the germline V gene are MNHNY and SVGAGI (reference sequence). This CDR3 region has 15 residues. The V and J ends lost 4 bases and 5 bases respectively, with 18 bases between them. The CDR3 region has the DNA TGTGCCAGCAGTTCCGGAGGGGTCGCCGGCCACGAGCAGTACTTC. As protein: CASSSGGVAGHEQYF.

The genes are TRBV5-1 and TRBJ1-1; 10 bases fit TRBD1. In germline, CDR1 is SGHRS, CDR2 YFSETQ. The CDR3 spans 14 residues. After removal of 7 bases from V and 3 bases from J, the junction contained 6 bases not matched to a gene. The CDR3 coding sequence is TGCGCCAGCGGGCGACAGGGGGCGGACACTGAAGCTTTCTTT. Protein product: CASGRQGADTEAFF.

The CDR3 protein is CASTPGGSVKNIQYF. In nucleotides, the CDR3 is TGTGCCAGCACGCCGGGGGGGTCTGTCAAAAACATTCAGTACTTC. This chain connects TRBV6-6 to TRBJ2-4; TRBD2 agrees at 8 bases. The CDR3 runs to 15 residues. Germline V gene lookup returns CDR1 MNHNY and CDR2 SVGAGI (reference sequence). Losses at the gene ends were 7 bases for V and 3 bases for J; bases not matched to a gene: 8.